This note documents a single T cell receptor (beta chain) sequence. The germline V gene encodes CDR1 LNHNV and CDR2 YYDKDF (reference sequence). V was pared by 0 bases and J by 5 bases, with 4 bases between. The length of the CDR3 is 12 residues. This study enrolled people aged roughly 18 to 90 from around 26 US geographic areas. The data stem from a study of blood T cell repertoires in COVID-19. Study as a whole: Sample material is recorded as cDNA or gDNA derived from T cells, B-cell-depleted T cells, or PBMCs.

Original processing methods: Cell counts per sample came from amplifying reference gene primers. Method: immunoSEQ multiplex PCR; TCRdb's copy keeps in-frame clones and lacks some. For V, J and clone size, that table is used; D and trimming come from the DNA. The data hold 450,000 to 500,000 clones, with approximately 90% observed a single time. Sequences were obtained from PBMCs or T cells enriched from blood (not recorded which). This clonotype was obtained from a woman aged 60-75 years who had recovered from COVID-19. The genes are TRBV15 and TRBJ1-1; no reliable D call. In DNA, the CDR3 is TGTGCCACCAGCAGAGACAGGACTGAAGCTTTCTTT. It specifies CATSRDRTEAFF.